This T cell receptor beta chain emerged from a study of vaccination and CD4 T cells after COVID-19 (dated by TCRdb to 2021 to 2024). For context, the study as a whole: Convalescent patients had a positive SARS-CoV-2 result on nasal swab PCR, and of these patients, fewer than ten had mild disease and one had severe disease. The spike-specific CD4+ TCR repertoire was compared before and after mRNA vaccination in over 9 COVID-19 convalescent patients and a few infection-naive healthy vaccine recipients. Post-COVID blood samples from convalescent patients were collected a median of about 100 days after diagnosis, with a range of roughly 35 to 180 days. Six males and four females were included in the convalescent cohort, with two Hispanic individuals, seven Caucasians, two Asians and one multiracial person represented. In control cultures, a CEFX viral epitope pool was used as positive control, an HIV-1 Nef peptide pool was used as negative control, or no peptide was added. Participants received two doses of either the Pfizer-BioNTech BNT162b2 vaccine (n=8) or the Moderna mRNA-1273 vaccine (n=2). Overlapping spike peptide pools from SARS-CoV-2 and from the common cold coronaviruses HCoV-NL63, HCoV-OC43 and HCoV-229E were used as culture stimuli. Post-vaccine blood samples were taken a median of around 68 days after the second vaccine dose, with a range of 14 to 241 days. The research as a whole found: Although the median number of SARS-CoV-2-reactive clonotypes went up from fewer than 25 after infection to 38 after vaccination, the increase was not significant. In convalescent patients, nearly all vaccine-specific clones (304 of 307) were found to be mono-reactive for SARS-CoV-2 spike rather than cross-reactive with common cold coronaviruses. The study included relatively few convalescent patients and did not analyze early timepoints after natural infection. Among convalescent patients, a median roughly 90% of the SARS-CoV-2-reactive clones seen after vaccination appeared only after vaccination, which suggests priming specific to the vaccine.

V is trimmed back by 3 bases and J by 0 bases, and the junction contains 0 bases that no gene match accounts for. The CDR3 goes from the cysteine to the phenylalanine over 15 residues. The CDR3 DNA has 45 bases and is translated from base 1. CDR1 and CDR2 (SGHTA, FQGNSA) derive from the germline V gene. For this clonotype: Its antigen is still unknown. Base qualities are not provided; no much larger clone lies one nucleotide away.

The treatment or condition tag for this specimen amounts to: approximately nine-day PBMC culture with coronavirus spike peptide pools or control peptides (ViraFEST assay). To expand antigen-specific T cells with peptide pools and then pick out the expanded clonotypes through TCR sequencing, the study relied on the ViraFEST assay. The positive SARS-CoV-2 PCR tests of the convalescent patients were dated from March to December 2020, before the Alpha, Beta and Delta variants emerged in the United States. PBMCs were cultured at roughly 1.8 million per well in IMDM supplemented with approximately 5.3% human AB serum and about 10 IU/ml IL-2, with 9.5 to 10 ug/ml peptide pools added. On days 3 and 7, half of the culture medium was replaced with fresh IL-2-containing medium. After more than 8 days of culture, CD4+ T cells were isolated by negative selection using the EasySep CD4+ T cell isolation kit. PBMCs were separated from whole blood using Ficoll-Paque Plus gradient centrifugation and then either used fresh or cryopreserved at -140C. Each culture condition was generally run in triplicate wells.

Receptor amplification or capture employed PCR. TCR sequencing of DNA from cultured CD4+ T cells used the Oncomine TCR Beta short-read assay at the Johns Hopkins FTIC core. The QIAamp micro DNA kit was used to extract genomic DNA from the cultured CD4+ T cells. Oncomine TCR Beta libraries made from cultured CD4+ T cells were pooled using unique dual indexes and sequenced on an Illumina iSeq 100. The source study handled its data this way. Non-productive sequences were removed, and CDR3s that did not start with C, did not end with F or W, or were shorter than 7 amino acids were discarded. Antigen-specific clonotypes were identified with the MANAFEST web application by comparing peptide-stimulated wells with reference and other culture wells. An FDR below 0.05, an odds ratio above 5, and a productive frequency above 0.1% in at least two of three replicate wells were required for clones to be considered positive. A clonotype counted as cross-reactive if it showed significant expansion both in the SARS-CoV-2 spike wells and in at least one common cold coronavirus spike condition. Using R version 3.6.1, CDR3 homology was evaluated through Levenshtein distances (stringdist) along with unrooted phylogenetic trees (ape). The public reads were run again by TCRdb, first through fastp at Q25 and then through MiXCR, and only productive beta chains were kept. For every CDR3 protein sequence, its rows merge into one entry that carries the most common genes and DNA. TCRdb's processing, not the authors' own work, is the source of the V and J calls. The sample contains 16,000 or so distinct CDR3 sequences, 51% of them found a single time. The top ten clonotypes cover around 13% of the sample.

This chain is built from TRBV7-2 and TRBJ2-1; 9 middle bases align to TRBD1. The source is a human donor who had recovered from COVID-19. Sequenced: CD4+ T cells from blood, cultured in vitro. The base sequence is TGTGCCAGCAGCTTGACAGGGGGCTCCTACAATGAGCAGTTCTTC. It codes for CASSLTGGSYNEQFF. This CDR3, with the reference TRBV7-2 and TRBJ2-1 proteins standing in past its ends, gives the full variable domain GAGVSQSPSNKVTEKGKDVELRCDPISGHTALYWYRQSLGQGLEFLIYFQGNSAPDKSGLPSDRFSAERTGGSVSTLTIQRTQQEDSAVYLCASSLTGGSYNEQFFGPGTRLTVL.